One and the same sample provided the 26 T cell receptor beta chains below, sequenced in a study of T cell responses to AZD1222 COVID-19 vaccine. Generated by immunoSEQ multiplex PCR, the TCRdb table keeps only in-frame clones and is missing some. The data show under 200,000 clones, more than 90% seen once. Sequences were derived from peripheral blood, sampled on day 0 of AZD1222 vaccination. The receptor source for this set is an adult in good health.

The sample holds a few counts of this clone. The rearrangement joins TRBV29-1 to TRBJ2-7; D is perhaps TRBD1 or TRBD2 (6 bases each). The germline gives CDR1 SQVTM, CDR2 ANQGSEA. Trimming pared 4 bases from V and 4 bases from J, leaving 29 bases between. The CDR3 consists of 18 residues. CDR3 sequence reads: CSVVGSWGHQASLYEQYF. The DNA of the CDR3 is TGCAGCGTTGTCGGGAGTTGGGGACATCAAGCTTCTCTATACGAGCAGTACTTC.

In DNA form, the CDR3 reads TGCGCCAGCAGCACTCCGGGACTAGCGGGACGGGATACGCAGTATTTT. It is translated as CASSTPGLAGRDTQYF. The V call is TRBV5-1, the J call TRBJ2-3, with 13 bases identical to TRBD2. The germline V gene encodes CDR1 SGHRS and CDR2 YFSETQ. V lost 4 bases, J lost 6 bases, and 8 bases stayed unmatched. This CDR3 has 16 amino acids.

The chain carries TRBV3-1 (or the pseudogene TRBV3-2) and TRBJ2-7; D is unclear. The V and J ends lost 1 base and 4 bases respectively, with 2 bases between them. Looked up from germline, CDR1 is LGHDT and CDR2 is YNNKEL (reference sequence). The CDR3 length is 11 residues. DNA for the CDR3: TGTGCCAGCAGCCAAGTTTACGAGCAGTACTTC. Amino acid sequence: CASSQVYEQYF.

The gene calls are TRBV6-1 and TRBJ1-6, with 8 nucleotides matching TRBD1. Germline CDR1 reads MNHNS; CDR2 reads SASEGT. Unmatched junction bases numbered 5, after V lost 0 bases and J lost 10 bases. This CDR3 spans 15 amino acids. CDR3 DNA sequence: TGTGCCAGCAGTGAAGCTTGGACAGGGCAGTCACCCCTCCACTTT. Its translation: CASSEAWTGQSPLHF.

V gene TRBV6-5 combines with J gene TRBJ1-2; unclear D gene. Germline CDR1 is MNHEY and CDR2 is SVGAGI. The CDR3 runs to 13 residues. Trimming cost V 4 bases and J 6 bases, with 12 bases left between them. The CDR3 DNA sequence: TGTGCCAGCAGTTTAACCCGGAGCGATGGCTACACCTTC. Translation: CASSLTRSDGYTF.

The chain is built from TRBV4-1 and TRBJ1-5; no clear D gene. The germline V gene encodes CDR1 MGHRA and CDR2 YSYEKL. This CDR3 is built from 14 residues. Trimming stripped 0 bases from V and 6 bases from J, with 9 bases between. The CDR3 coding sequence is TGCGCCAGCAGCCAAGATGTGGGAATTCAGCCCCAGCATTTT. It yields the protein CASSQDVGIQPQHF.

This sequence joins TRBV24-1 and TRBJ2-5; D uncertain. Per the germline V gene, CDR1 is KGHDR and CDR2 is SFDVKD. The CDR3 has 14 residues. V lost 3 bases to trimming and J lost 5 bases, with 12 bases between them. CDR3 region: CATSDPGGSETQYF. DNA of the CDR3: TGTGCCACCAGTGATCCCGGTGGTTCGGAGACCCAGTACTTC.

The CDR3 here is CAISESPPADTQYF. DNA of the CDR3: TGTGCCATCAGTGAGTCGCCCCCGGCCGATACGCAGTATTTT. V and J are TRBV10-3 and TRBJ2-3; D unclear. The CDR3 loop spans 14 amino acids. V gave up 0 bases and J gave up 6 bases, with 10 bases separating them. Germline assignment: CDR1 ENHRY and CDR2 SYGVKD.

The J gene is TRBJ1-4, the V gene TRBV5-1; the D is unclear. V lost 0 bases to trimming and J lost 0 bases, with 6 bases between them. The CDR3 sequence is 15 residues long. Germline V gene lookup returns CDR1 SGHRS and CDR2 YFSETQ. CDR3 coding DNA: TGCGCCAGCAGCTTGGGCGGTCCAACTAATGAAAAACTGTTTTTT. Protein sequence: CASSLGGPTNEKLFF. The variable domain in full, with the rest retrieved from reference TRBV5-1 and TRBJ1-4, is KAGVTQTPRYLIKTRGQQVTLSCSPISGHRSVSWYQQTPGQGLQFLFEYFSETQRNKGNFPGRFSGRQFSNSRSEMNVSTLELGDSALYLCASSLGGPTNEKLFFGSGTQLSVL.

The V and J genes are TRBV27 and TRBJ2-1; 8 bases agree with TRBD1. V gave up 8 bases and J gave up 8 bases; unmatched junction bases: 8. CDR3 length: 13 amino acids. CDR1 is MNHEY, CDR2 SMNVEV, per germline (reference sequence). CDR3 protein: CASQPGQADEQFF. CDR3 DNA sequence: TGTGCCAGCCAACCGGGACAGGCCGATGAGCAGTTCTTC.

DNA of the CDR3: TGTGCCAGCAGGCTAGCGGGAGGGCCAGGCAATGAGCAGTTCTTC. It translates to CASRLAGGPGNEQFF. The chain uses TRBV25-1 and TRBJ2-1, with TRBD2 identical over 12 bases. V lost 6 bases to trimming and J lost 6 bases; unmatched junction nucleotides: 6. CDR3 size: 15 residues. Germline V gene lookup returns CDR1 MGHDK and CDR2 SYGVNS.

V is TRBV12-3 or TRBV12-4 and J is TRBJ1-1, with 9 bases identical to TRBD1. CDR3 length: 13 residues. After removal of 3 bases from V and 7 bases from J, the junction contained 3 bases not matched to a gene. The CDR3 DNA is TGTGCCAGCAGTTTGGGACAGGGCAATGAAGCTTTCTTT. This codes for CASSLGQGNEAFF.

The gene calls are TRBV25-1 and TRBJ1-6; 8 bases match TRBD1. The V segment lost 2 bases and the J segment 10 bases; nucleotides outside the gene matches: 7. Per germline, CDR1 MGHDK and CDR2 SYGVNS. The CDR3 loop spans 15 amino acids. The CDR3, as DNA: TGTGCCAGCAGTGAACGCGACAGGGGACCCTCACCCCTCCACTTT. Residues: CASSERDRGPSPLHF.

The chain joins TRBV5-6 to TRBJ2-7, with D maybe TRBD2 (6 bases). This CDR3 comprises 16 residues. Germline lookup yields CDR1 SGHDT and CDR2 YYEEEE. Trimming shortened V by 4 bases and J by 0 bases, and 17 bases separated the two germline ends. The CDR3 loop is CASSPTPGTGSYEQYF. CDR3 DNA sequence: TGTGCCAGCAGCCCGACCCCCGGGACTGGCTCCTACGAGCAGTACTTC.

This clone came up once. J is TRBJ2-1 and V is TRBV3-1 (or the pseudogene TRBV3-2); tentatively, D is TRBD1 or TRBD2 (5 bases each). V was pared by 6 bases and J by 6 bases, with 9 bases between. Germline lookup yields CDR1 LGHDT and CDR2 YNNKEL (reference sequence). The CDR3 covers 12 residues. CDR3 DNA sequence: TGTGCCAGCAGAGACAGCGGCAATGAGCAGTTCTTC. Its translation: CASRDSGNEQFF.

The CDR3 protein is CASSTTGTASLSPLHF. The CDR3 bases are TGTGCCAGTAGTACTACCGGGACAGCCTCACTTTCACCCCTCCACTTT. The chain couples TRBV19 to TRBJ1-6; 7 positions match TRBD1. The CDR3 covers 16 residues. V dropped 4 bases and J dropped 9; count of bases not matched to a gene: 12. From germline, CDR1 is LNHDA and CDR2 SQIVND (reference sequence).

The V call is TRBV5-4, the J call TRBJ2-7; no definite D call. The V and J ends lost 5 bases and 1 base respectively, with 10 bases between them. CDR1 and CDR2 from the germline V gene are SGHNT and YYREEE (reference sequence). The CDR3 is made up of 13 amino acids. The CDR3 bases are TGTGCCAGCAGAAGTGAAGGGTCCTACGAGCAGTACTTC. It specifies CASRSEGSYEQYF.

The chain employs TRBV11-2 and TRBJ2-1; 8 bases fit TRBD2. V was clipped by 1 base and J by 9 bases; unmatched bases: 14. Germline V lookup: CDR1 SGHAT, CDR2 FQNNGV. This CDR3 spans 17 amino acids. The CDR3 coding sequence is TGTGCCAGCAGCTTAGCAGGTGGGCGGGGGGCCAGAGGTGAGCAGTTCTTC. Amino acids: CASSLAGGRGARGEQFF.

The J gene is TRBJ2-3, the V gene TRBV9; D is uncertain. Trimming stripped 4 bases from V and 2 bases from J, with 11 bases between. The CDR3 totals 14 residues. Germline CDR1 is SGDLS and CDR2 is YYNGEE. This chain's CDR3 is CASSTRKNTDTQYF. The CDR3 coding sequence is TGTGCCAGCAGCACCCGAAAAAACACAGATACGCAGTATTTT.

This rearrangement joins TRBV5-4 to TRBJ1-4, with 10 bases fitting TRBD1. The CDR3 spans 16 residues. CDR1 and CDR2 (germline): SGHNT, YYREEE (reference sequence). Trimming cost V 5 bases and J 1 base; bases outside gene matches: 5. This CDR3 reads CASRKTGGLTNEKLFF. CDR3 coding DNA: TGTGCCAGCAGAAAGACAGGGGGCTTAACTAATGAAAAACTGTTTTTT.

In this sample, this clone turned up once. CDR3 amino acids: CASSTGQVGGYTF. The CDR3 nucleotides are TGTGCCAGCAGCACAGGACAGGTGGGAGGCTACACCTTC. This chain uses TRBV7-9 with TRBJ1-2, with TRBD1 identical over 7 bases. V dropped 5 bases and J dropped 8; count of bases not matched to a gene: 8. From germline, CDR1 is SEHNR and CDR2 FQNEAQ (reference sequence). The CDR3 covers 13 residues.

The genes are TRBV10-3 and TRBJ2-7; TRBD1 matches at 9 bases. CDR1 ENHRY and CDR2 SYGVKD come from the germline V gene. The CDR3 is 16 amino acids. The J segment lost 0 bases and the V segment lost 0 bases, leaving 3 bases of the junction unmatched. DNA of the CDR3: TGTGCCATCAGTGAGTCGGGACAGGGCTTCTCCTACGAGCAGTACTTC. Protein product: CAISESGQGFSYEQYF.

The chain couples TRBV5-6 to TRBJ2-5, with D possibly TRBD1 on 6 matching bases. The V and J ends lost 3 bases and 2 bases respectively, with 17 bases between them. Germline lookup yields CDR1 SGHDT and CDR2 YYEEEE. This CDR3 has 16 residues. Written as DNA, the CDR3 is TGTGCCAGCAGCTCCCAGAGAGGGACACCTCAAGAGACCCAGTACTTC. It specifies CASSSQRGTPQETQYF.

This clone has more than one count but fewer than ten. V and J are TRBV3-1 (or the pseudogene TRBV3-2) and TRBJ1-6, with 7 bases lining up with TRBD1. The CDR3 runs to 18 residues. J was trimmed by 4 bases and V by 0 bases; bases with no gene match: 9. Per the germline V gene, CDR1 is LGHDT and CDR2 is YNNKEL (reference sequence). Here the CDR3 reads CASSQDGTAITYNSPLHF. For the CDR3, the DNA is TGTGCCAGCAGCCAAGACGGGACAGCTATCACATATAATTCACCCCTCCACTTT.

This rearrangement joins TRBV19 to TRBJ1-5, with no clear D. Germline values: CDR1 LNHDA, CDR2 SQIVND (reference sequence). V lost 7 bases and J 4 bases, leaving 11 bases between the germline ends. The CDR3 covers 13 residues. The CDR3, as DNA: TGTGCCAGTACCTGGACTGAGAATCAGCCCCAGCATTTT. Translated: CASTWTENQPQHF. Complete variable domain (other parts from reference TRBV19 and TRBJ1-5): DGGITQSPKYLFRKEGQNVTLSCEQNLNHDAMYWYRQDPGQGLRLIYYSQIVNDFQKGDIAEGYSVSREKKESFPLTVTSAQKNPTAFYLCASTWTENQPQHFGDGTRLSIL.

The chain recombines TRBV6-5 with TRBJ2-2; D not resolved. V was trimmed by 2 bases and J by 2 bases, leaving 9 bases between them. Germline CDR1 MNHEY, CDR2 SVGAGI. This CDR3 is 15 amino acids long. CDR3 DNA: TGTGCCAGCAGTTACCAGTACCGAAACACCGGGGAGCTGTTTTTT. Translated: CASSYQYRNTGELFF.